This T cell receptor (beta chain) was obtained from a study of tumor and adjacent non-tumor tissue in lung cancer. Broader study findings: Tumor repertoires had a smaller top 100 clone share than normal lung.

No cell sorting was done before RNA was extracted from the tissue. For this clonotype: The antigen is not known.

Trimming took 8 bases from V and 5 from J, leaving 18 bases between them. The CDR3 totals 14 residues. A modified ARM-PCR protocol with three rounds of nested PCR amplified TCRbeta. TCRdb used MiXCR to reprocess the multiplex PCR reads, holding one entry per CDR3 protein. The sample records 75,000 to 80,000 distinct CDR3 sequences, 75% to 90% being singletons. This chain connects TRBV12-3 or TRBV12-4 to TRBJ2-5; the D is unclear. The sequencing sample was made of lung tumor tissue. The receptor's source is a woman aged 45-59 years with non-small cell lung cancer. The CDR3 is CASDQVTVHETQYF. In nucleotides, the CDR3 is TGTGCCAGCGACCAGGTTACGGTCCATGAGACCCAGTACTTC.